These 5 T cell receptor beta chains originate from one sample sequenced in a study of blood T cell repertoires in COVID-19 (TCRdb year 2020). The library was made by the immunoSEQ multiplex PCR assay. TCRdb carries this immuneACCESS record with in-frame sequences only. Its versions omit some clonotypes, under half of them owing to an unresolved V gene in the studies checked, with the rest unexplained. This sample gives 100,000 to 150,000 clones in total; 70% to 85% of them show up just once. The leading ten clones occupy approximately 0.86% of the sample. Sample: peripheral blood. These receptors all come from a human donor with acute or convalescent COVID-19. The donor label of this sample is uncertain.

This sequence joins TRBV6-5 and TRBJ1-2; possible D gene TRBD1, 5 bases. The CDR3 sequence is 15 residues long. V was pared by 0 bases and J by 7 bases, with 15 bases between. Germline CDR1 MNHEY, CDR2 SVGAGI. The CDR3 protein is CASSYSGGRGGGYTF. CDR3 DNA sequence: TGTGCCAGCAGTTACTCCGGGGGGAGAGGCGGTGGCTACACCTTC.

The V gene is TRBV27, the J gene TRBJ2-2, with TRBD1 matching over 9 bases. Germline values: CDR1 MNHEY, CDR2 SMNVEV (reference sequence). This CDR3 is 17 amino acids long. The V segment lost 3 bases and the J segment 5 bases; nucleotides outside the gene matches: 10. The CDR3, as DNA: TGTGCCAGCAGTTTGTACAGGGGGCAAGGTCAGACCGGGGAGCTGTTTTTT. Translating it yields CASSLYRGQGQTGELFF.

The J gene is TRBJ1-5, the V gene TRBV18; unclear D gene. CDR3 length: 15 residues. V was clipped by 0 bases and J by 6 bases, with 12 bases between them. Germline values: CDR1 KGHSH, CDR2 LQKENI. CDR3 sequence reads: CASSPPGQRGQPQHF. In DNA, the CDR3 is TGTGCCAGCTCACCACCGGGCCAGCGGGGTCAGCCCCAGCATTTT.

This clone showed up just a few times. The gene calls are TRBV3-1 (or the pseudogene TRBV3-2) and TRBJ2-1; TRBD1 is a possible D gene (6 bases). CDR1 and CDR2 (germline): LGHDT, YNNKEL (reference sequence). V lost 0 bases to trimming and J lost 6 bases, with 18 bases between them. This CDR3 is built from 17 residues. CDR3 region: CASSQDRQGPMSNEQFF. In nucleotides, the CDR3 is TGTGCCAGCAGCCAAGATCGCCAGGGGCCAATGAGCAATGAGCAGTTCTTC.

This chain joins TRBV6-5 and TRBJ1-1, with D hard to call. This CDR3 spans 12 amino acids. Trimming removed 5 bases from V and 5 bases from J, with 9 bases in between. Germline CDR1 reads MNHEY; CDR2 reads SVGAGI. In DNA form, the CDR3 reads TGTGCCAGCAGTCTGGCGGGAACTGAAGCTTTCTTT. The encoded protein is CASSLAGTEAFF.